Listed below are T cell receptor beta chains from one sample, sequenced in a study of cytomegalovirus exposure and HLA in healthy donors. Data came from immunoSEQ multiplex PCR; TCRdb stores just in-frame clones and leaves some out. The sample yields more than 95,000 clones, over 65% seen once. Material: PBMCs. These receptors were collected from a man between 18 and 35 years old in good health and CMV-seropositive. The CDR3 runs from the conserved cysteine through the conserved F or W. A D gene is named only where the DNA matches it firmly. Expanded clones get a size class; other rows say once, few or many, or leave the size out.

>TRBV2|.|.|TRBJ2-5
CASTNGGLETQYF
TGTGCCAGCACCAACGGGGGGCTGGAGACCCAGTACTTC
>TRBV6-1|.|.|TRBJ1-2
CASRSRTDANYGYTF
TGTGCCAGCAGGTCCAGGACAGACGCTAACTATGGCTACACCTTC
>TRBV6-1|.|few|TRBJ1-1
CASSEAAFSWNTEAFF
TGTGCCAGCAGTGAAGCGGCATTTAGCTGGAACACTGAAGCTTTCTTT
>TRBV7-9|.|.|TRBJ1-2
CASSYEAHGYTF
TGTGCCAGCAGCTATGAGGCCCATGGCTACACCTTC
>TRBV7-2|.|.|TRBJ2-7
CASSLEGIYEQYF
TGTGCCAGCAGCTTGGAGGGTATCTACGAGCAGTACTTC
>TRBV19|TRBD1|.|TRBJ1-2
CASSRDRLGTF
TGTGCCAGTAGTCGGGACAGGTTGGGTACCTTC
>TRBV25-1|.|.|TRBJ1-6
CASSDSLAPLHF
TGTGCCAGCAGCGACAGCTTGGCACCCCTCCACTTT
>TRBV2|.|.|TRBJ1-2
CASSVTRDTADYGYTF
TGTGCCAGCAGTGTTACCAGGGATACCGCCGACTATGGCTACACCTTC
>TRBV7-6|.|.|TRBJ1-1
CASSSGGGPFF
TGTGCCAGCAGCTCCGGGGGGGGCCCTTTCTTT
>TRBV29-1|.|.|TRBJ2-5
CSVPTSLAQYF
TGCAGCGTTCCTACTTCCTTGGCCCAGTACTTC
>TRBV7-7|.|.|TRBJ1-4
CASSPSPQAYEKLFF
TGTGCCAGCAGCCCCTCCCCCCAAGCCTATGAAAAACTGTTTTTT
>TRBV19|.|.|TRBJ2-2
CASKFTQYGELFF
TGTGCCAGCAAATTTACCCAGTACGGGGAGCTGTTTTTT
>TRBV19|TRBD1|.|TRBJ1-1
CASSIDRGRGPTEAFF
TGTGCCAGTAGTATAGATCGGGGCAGGGGGCCGACTGAAGCTTTCTTT
>TRBV11-1|TRBD1|.|TRBJ2-7
CASSSDRGVPYEQYF
TGTGCCAGCAGCTCTGACAGGGGAGTACCCTACGAGCAGTACTTC
>TRBV19|TRBD1|.|TRBJ1-1
CASSPGGTGITEAFF
TGTGCCAGTAGTCCTGGCGGGACAGGGATCACTGAAGCTTTCTTT
>TRBV19|.|few|TRBJ1-1
CASNTGVGTEAFF
TGTGCCAGTAATACGGGGGTCGGAACTGAAGCTTTCTTT
>TRBV28|.|once|TRBJ1-2
CASSFRTYGYTF
TGTGCCAGCAGTTTCAGAACGTATGGCTACACCTTC
>TRBV5-6|.|.|TRBJ2-3
CASSLLSGDTQYF
TGTGCCAGCAGCTTATTGAGCGGTGATACGCAGTATTTT
>TRBV18|TRBD1|.|TRBJ2-7
CASSPPGQTYEQYF
TGTGCCAGCTCACCGCCGGGACAGACCTACGAGCAGTACTTC
>TRBV5-1|TRBD1|.|TRBJ1-6
CASSLWQGDNSPLHF
TGCGCCAGCAGCTTGTGGCAGGGGGATAATTCACCCCTCCACTTT
>TRBV4-2|.|.|TRBJ1-1
CASSQDIRGPSNTEAFF
TGTGCCAGCAGCCAAGATATTAGGGGCCCGAGTAACACTGAAGCTTTCTTT
>TRBV18|.|.|TRBJ2-7
CASSEAGEWEQYF
TGTGCCAGCTCAGAGGCAGGGGAGTGGGAGCAGTACTTC
>TRBV18|.|once|TRBJ1-2
CASYAGDKDYGYTF
TGTGCCAGCTACGCGGGGGACAAAGACTATGGCTACACCTTC
>TRBV7-2|.|.|TRBJ2-1
CASSLGTPQFF
TGTGCCAGCAGCTTAGGGACTCCGCAGTTCTTC
>TRBV10-2|.|.|TRBJ1-1
CASRRQINTEAFF
TGCGCCAGCAGGAGACAGATAAACACTGAAGCTTTCTTT
>TRBV9|TRBD1|once|TRBJ2-2
CASSVGTGGSLGTGELFF
TGTGCCAGCAGCGTAGGGACAGGGGGCTCCCTGGGTACCGGGGAGCTGTTTTTT
>TRBV6-1|TRBD1|.|TRBJ2-2
CASSGDRVVGELFF
TGTGCCAGCAGTGGAGACAGGGTTGTCGGGGAGCTGTTTTTT
>TRBV19|TRBD2|.|TRBJ2-2
CASISAGGRGGELFF
TGTGCCAGTATTAGTGCGGGGGGGCGTGGCGGGGAGCTGTTTTTT
>TRBV6-4|TRBD1|.|TRBJ1-2
CASSETGTGNGYTF
TGTGCCAGCAGTGAAACCGGGACAGGGAACGGCTACACCTTC
>TRBV4-1|.|.|TRBJ1-6
CASPTYNSPLHF
TGCGCCAGCCCAACCTATAATTCACCCCTCCACTTT
>TRBV5-1|.|.|TRBJ2-3
CASSLGSAADTQYF
TGCGCCAGCAGCTTGGGGTCAGCGGCCGATACGCAGTATTTT
>TRBV5-1|.|.|TRBJ2-3
CASSSGEYTDTQYF
TGCGCCAGCAGCTCCGGGGAATACACAGATACGCAGTATTTT
>TRBV5-1|TRBD1|.|TRBJ2-7
CASSPSRTGGSYEQYF
TGCGCCAGCAGCCCATCACGGACAGGGGGGTCCTACGAGCAGTACTTC